The rows below give T cell receptor beta chains drawn from one sample of a study of blood T cell repertoires in COVID-19. Method: immunoSEQ multiplex PCR; TCRdb's copy keeps in-frame clones and lacks some. This table has about 280,000 clones, 80% to 90% appearing once. Sequenced material: peripheral blood. These receptors were collected from a man aged 40-49 years with acute or convalescent COVID-19. CDR3s include the opening cysteine and the closing phenylalanine or tryptophan. The order of the fields is J gene, V gene, clone size, D gene, CDR3 DNA, CDR3 protein. A D gene is named only where the DNA matches it firmly. The size field is filled for only some rows; it gives once, few, many or a size class.

TRBJ1-2 | TRBV9 | once | . | TGTGCCAGCAGCGTGTGGGGGCATAACTATGGCTACACCTTC | CASSVWGHNYGYTF
TRBJ2-7 | TRBV5-4 | . | TRBD2 | TGTGCCAGCAGCTCGCGACTAGCGGGGGGGTCTTACGAGCAGTACTTC | CASSSRLAGGSYEQYF
TRBJ2-7 | TRBV12-5 | . | TRBD2 | TGTGCTAGTGGTCCTGGACTAGCGGGGGGGTACGAGCAGTACTTC | CASGPGLAGGYEQYF
TRBJ1-3 | TRBV18 | . | TRBD1 | TGTGCCAGCTCTCTCGGGACAGGGGGAAGAAACACCATATATTTT | CASSLGTGGRNTIYF
TRBJ1-2 | TRBV11-2 | . | TRBD1 | TGTGCCAGCAGCACTTCACCGGGACAGGGGTACACCTTC | CASSTSPGQGYTF
TRBJ1-2 | TRBV30 | . | . | TGTGCCTGGAGTGCCCTTCCAGGCTACGGAGGCTACACCTTC | CAWSALPGYGGYTF
TRBJ2-7 | TRBV3-1/TRBV3-2 | . | . | TGTGCCAGCAGCCAAGAACGGGGGACAGTTCCTGACTTC | CASSQERGTVPDF
TRBJ1-5 | TRBV18 | . | TRBD1 | TGTGCCAGCTCAGCAACAGGGGGTGTCGGTCAGCCCCAGCATTTT | CASSATGGVGQPQHF
TRBJ2-1 | TRBV6-5 | . | . | TGTGCCAGCAGCCCAGAGGGAATATACAATGAGCAGTTCTTC | CASSPEGIYNEQFF
TRBJ2-7 | TRBV7-2 | . | TRBD2 | TGTGCCAGCAGCTCGCGGGGGCTAGCGGGATACGAGCAGTACTTC | CASSSRGLAGYEQYF
TRBJ1-5 | TRBV19 | . | . | TGTGCCAGTAGTTACAGGGAGGGTCAGCCCCAGCATTTT | CASSYREGQPQHF
TRBJ1-2 | TRBV30 | . | TRBD1 | TGTGCCTCCCGAAGGCCGGGACAGGGCGGTTATGGCTACACCTTC | CASRRPGQGGYGYTF
TRBJ1-5 | TRBV25-1 | few | . | TGTGCCAGTGGGCAGGGCGATCAGCCCCAGCATTTT | CASGQGDQPQHF
TRBJ1-1 | TRBV4-1 | . | TRBD1 | TGCGCCAGCAGCCAAGATAGAGTGGAGACAGGGGGGGGAGCTTTCTTT | CASSQDRVETGGGAFF
TRBJ1-1 | TRBV18 | . | . | TGTGCCAGCTCACCACCGGCCGGGAGGAACACTGAAGCTTTCTTT | CASSPPAGRNTEAFF
TRBJ2-5 | TRBV5-1 | . | TRBD2 | TGCGCCAGCAGCCTTCGGACTAGCGGGGGTACAGAGACCCAGTACTTC | CASSLRTSGGTETQYF
TRBJ1-2 | TRBV6-1 | . | . | TGTGCCAGCAGTGAAGCGCGACAGGTGGATGGCTACACCTTC | CASSEARQVDGYTF
TRBJ2-1 | TRBV5-4 | . | . | TGTGCCAGCAGCTCCATTTACAATGAGCAGTTCTTC | CASSSIYNEQFF
TRBJ2-7 | TRBV30 | . | TRBD2 | TGTGCCTGGAGTGGACTAGCGGGTGGCCCGTGGAACGAGCAGTACTTC | CAWSGLAGGPWNEQYF
TRBJ1-4 | TRBV5-1 | . | TRBD1 | TGCGCCAGCAGCTTAAGGGACAGGGTTAATGAAAAACTGTTTTTT | CASSLRDRVNEKLFF
TRBJ1-2 | TRBV20-1 | . | . | TGCAGTGCTAGAGAAGCGGGTGGCTACACCTTC | CSAREAGGYTF
TRBJ1-2 | TRBV5-8 | . | . | TGTGCCAGCAGCTCACAGCTTTGGTCTGGCTACACCTTC | CASSSQLWSGYTF
TRBJ1-5 | TRBV10-1 | . | TRBD1 | TGCGCCAGCAGTGCAGGACAGGAACAGCCCCAGCATTTT | CASSAGQEQPQHF
TRBJ2-3 | TRBV18 | . | TRBD1 | TGTGCCAGCTCATTATCCGGGACAGGGAGGACAGATACGCAGTATTTT | CASSLSGTGRTDTQYF
TRBJ1-1 | TRBV19 | few | . | TGTGCCAGTAGTCAGACAGCGAACACTGAAGCTTTCTTT | CASSQTANTEAFF
TRBJ2-6 | TRBV5-4 | . | . | TGTGCCAGCAGCCCCCAGGGTACTGGGGCCAACGTCCTGACTTTC | CASSPQGTGANVLTF
TRBJ1-1 | TRBV5-4 | . | TRBD1 | TGTGCCAGCAGCAAACAGGGGGCGCGTACTGAAGCTTTCTTT | CASSKQGARTEAFF
TRBJ1-5 | TRBV24-1 | few | . | TGTGCCACCGGATCCGGGACATCCCATCAGCCCCAGCATTTT | CATGSGTSHQPQHF
TRBJ2-2 | TRBV4-2 | . | TRBD2 | TGTGCCAGCAGCCCTGGACTAGCGGGGGGCCCGGGGACCGGGGAGCTGTTTTTT | CASSPGLAGGPGTGELFF
TRBJ2-3 | TRBV14 | . | . | TGTGCCAGCAGCCCCACGACTAGTTTGATCAGGCAGTATTTT | CASSPTTSLIRQYF
TRBJ1-5 | TRBV2 | . | TRBD1 | TGTGCCAGCAGTGAATTTACAGGGGGCAGTCAGCCCCAGCATTTT | CASSEFTGGSQPQHF
TRBJ1-2 | TRBV5-1 | . | . | TGCGCCAGCAGCTTGGGAGTAGCTAACTATGGCTACACCTTC | CASSLGVANYGYTF
TRBJ2-7 | TRBV3-1/TRBV3-2 | . | . | TGTGCCAGCAGCCAAGATCGGACAGTTATCTACGAGCAGTACTTC | CASSQDRTVIYEQYF
TRBJ2-7 | TRBV5-4 | . | . | TGTGCCAGCAGCTTGGGTCAGGGGCCAATGAATACCTACGAGCAGTACTTC | CASSLGQGPMNTYEQYF
TRBJ2-1 | TRBV5-1 | . | . | TGCGCCAGCAGCTTGGGGGGGCCAGGCAATGAGCAGTTCTTC | CASSLGGPGNEQFF
TRBJ1-1 | TRBV19 | . | . | TGTGCCAGTAGTACCACAGGGTACGGCACTGAAGCTTTCTTT | CASSTTGYGTEAFF
TRBJ1-2 | TRBV5-6 | . | TRBD1 | TGTGCCAGCAGCTTATTGGACAGGGTGGGGGCCTATGGCTACACCTTC | CASSLLDRVGAYGYTF
TRBJ1-2 | TRBV30 | . | TRBD1 | TGTGCCTGGAGTGTGGGGACAGGACCCTATGGCTACACCTTC | CAWSVGTGPYGYTF
TRBJ1-6 | TRBV7-8 | once | . | TGTGCCAGCAGCGTTTACGCGGATTCACCCCTCCACTTT | CASSVYADSPLHF
TRBJ2-3 | TRBV30 | . | TRBD2 | TGTGCCTGTACGGGGGGAAGGGTCCCAGATACGCAGTATTTT | CACTGGRVPDTQYF
TRBJ1-6 | TRBV7-2 | . | TRBD1 | TGTGCCAGCAGCTTAGGTCCTCCGGGACAGGGCCTTTCACCCCTCCACTTT | CASSLGPPGQGLSPLHF
TRBJ2-7 | TRBV7-2 | once | . | TGTGCCAGCAGCTTAGACCCCGGCTCCTACGAGCAGTACTTC | CASSLDPGSYEQYF
TRBJ1-2 | TRBV6-5 | . | TRBD1 | TGTGCCAGCAGTTCCTACATCCCAGACAGGGACTATGGCTACACCTTC | CASSSYIPDRDYGYTF
TRBJ1-2 | TRBV5-4 | . | TRBD1 | TGTGCCAGCAGCTTGGTTAGGACAGGGGAAAGGACCTTC | CASSLVRTGERTF
TRBJ1-1 | TRBV11-2 | once | . | TGTGCCAGCAGTCCAGAGCAGGGACATGCGGAAGCTTTCTTT | CASSPEQGHAEAFF
TRBJ1-1 | TRBV19 | few | . | TGTGCCAGTAGTATTAGGGGAAACACTGAAGCTTTCTTT | CASSIRGNTEAFF
TRBJ1-6 | TRBV7-8 | . | TRBD1 | TGTGCCAGCAGCTTGACAGGGGATGCTTATAATTCACCCCTCCACTTT | CASSLTGDAYNSPLHF
TRBJ1-3 | TRBV6-5 | . | TRBD1 | TGTGCCAGCAGTCCCTATGACAGGGGCGGAAACACCATATATTTT | CASSPYDRGGNTIYF
TRBJ1-1 | TRBV5-4 | . | TRBD1 | TGTGCCAGCACCAATTTCAGGGGGGAGTACACTGAAGCTTTCTTT | CASTNFRGEYTEAFF
TRBJ2-2 | TRBV2 | . | TRBD2 | TGTGCCAGCAGCGCGGGACTAGCGGGGACTTTTAAGATAGGGAGGGCCGGGGAGCTGTTTTTT | CASSAGLAGTFKIGRAGELFF
TRBJ1-2 | TRBV13 | few | . | TGTGCCAGCAGCCTTGTGGGCAGCGAGGGAGGCTACACCTTC | CASSLVGSEGGYTF
TRBJ1-5 | TRBV9 | . | TRBD1 | TGTGCCAGCAGCGCCTCAGGACAGGGCTTCCAGCCCCAGCATTTT | CASSASGQGFQPQHF
TRBJ2-7 | TRBV19 | . | . | TGTGCCAGTAGAGATTTGAGCGGAACCTACGAGCAGTACTTC | CASRDLSGTYEQYF
TRBJ1-1 | TRBV3-1/TRBV3-2 | . | TRBD1 | TGTGCCAGCAGCCAAGGGGACAGGGCCCCAAACACTGAAGCTTTCTTT | CASSQGDRAPNTEAFF
TRBJ1-1 | TRBV3-1/TRBV3-2 | . | . | TGTGCCAGCAGCCAAGCCAGGGGCACTGAAGCTTTCTTT | CASSQARGTEAFF
TRBJ2-7 | TRBV7-2 | . | . | TGTGCCACCCACAGGGGCGGGGATTCCTACGAGCAGTACTTC | CATHRGGDSYEQYF
TRBJ1-3 | TRBV10-2 | . | . | TGCGCCGCGGGGACTCTCTCTGGAAACACCATATATTTT | CAAGTLSGNTIYF
TRBJ1-1 | TRBV27 | . | . | TGTGCCAGCAGTTTATCACTTAACACTGAAGCTTTCTTT | CASSLSLNTEAFF
TRBJ1-1 | TRBV2 | . | TRBD1 | TGTGCCAGCAGTCGGATGTACACCGGGACAGGGGAAGCTTTCTTT | CASSRMYTGTGEAFF